A selection of T cell receptor beta chains follows, all from one sample in a study of blood T cell repertoires in COVID-19. Using immunoSEQ multiplex PCR, the repertoire was profiled, and TCRdb retains in-frame clones only, with some absent. The data contain approximately 300,000 clones, 85% to 95% of them seen just once; the ten biggest clones take up roughly 3.9%. Sequenced sample: PBMCs or T cells enriched from blood (not recorded which). These receptors all stem from a woman aged 25-40 years who had been exposed to COVID-19. CDR3s include the opening cysteine and the closing phenylalanine or tryptophan. A D gene is named only where the DNA matches it firmly. For some rows the clone size is stated as once, few or many, or as a class when expanded; others skip it.

CDR3 length,V gene,D gene,J gene,clone size,CDR3 protein,CDR3 DNA
15,TRBV19,NA,TRBJ1-2,few,CASSKVPGQGNGYTF,TGTGCCAGTAGTAAGGTTCCCGGGCAGGGGAATGGCTACACCTTC
13,TRBV11-3,NA,TRBJ1-2,NA,CASSMGQNYGYTF,TGTGCCAGCAGCATGGGACAAAACTATGGCTACACCTTC
17,TRBV5-6,TRBD1,TRBJ1-1,NA,CASSLTGQGVANTEAFF,TGTGCCAGCAGCTTAACGGGACAGGGCGTAGCGAACACTGAAGCTTTCTTT
16,TRBV7-9,NA,TRBJ1-1,NA,CASSAPDQGKDTEAFF,TGTGCCAGCAGCGCCCCAGACCAGGGGAAGGACACTGAAGCTTTCTTT
13,TRBV19,TRBD1,TRBJ1-2,NA,CATSTGLAYGYTF,TGTGCCACCTCGACAGGGCTTGCCTATGGCTACACCTTC
15,TRBV7-2,TRBD1,TRBJ1-4,once,CASSPGQGRDEKLFF,TGTGCCAGCAGCCCCGGACAGGGTAGGGATGAAAAACTGTTTTTT
15,TRBV7-3,TRBD1,TRBJ1-2,NA,CASSLTGDRIYGYTF,TGTGCCAGCAGCTTAACGGGGGACAGAATCTATGGCTACACCTTC
13,TRBV28,NA,TRBJ2-7,NA,CASSLRQSYEQYF,TGTGCCAGCAGTTTAAGACAGTCCTACGAGCAGTACTTC
14,TRBV7-3,TRBD1,TRBJ2-7,NA,CASSVGQGSLEQYF,TGTGCCAGCAGCGTCGGACAGGGTTCCCTCGAGCAGTACTTC
15,TRBV6-5,TRBD1,TRBJ2-1,NA,CASHKDRTGANEQFF,TGTGCCAGCCATAAAGATAGGACAGGGGCCAATGAGCAGTTCTTC
12,TRBV29-1,NA,TRBJ1-4,NA,CSVGRANEKLFF,TGCAGCGTTGGACGGGCTAATGAAAAACTGTTTTTT
14,TRBV5-1,TRBD2,TRBJ2-5,NA,CASTQRGDTETQYF,TGCGCCAGCACCCAGCGGGGGGATACAGAGACCCAGTACTTC
11,TRBV12-3/TRBV12-4,NA,TRBJ1-2,NA,CASSLSYGYTF,TGTGCCAGCAGTTTGAGCTATGGCTACACCTTC
15,TRBV7-2,NA,TRBJ2-1,NA,CASSSLPNSYNEQFF,TGTGCCAGCAGCTCTCTTCCTAACTCCTACAATGAGCAGTTCTTC
14,TRBV19,NA,TRBJ1-5,NA,CASSIRDNNQPQHF,TGTGCCAGTAGTATCCGAGACAATAATCAGCCCCAGCATTTT
15,TRBV20-1,NA,TRBJ2-5,once,CSASAEWSPQETQYF,TGCAGTGCAAGTGCTGAGTGGAGCCCTCAAGAGACCCAGTACTTC
18,TRBV27,TRBD2,TRBJ2-7,NA,CASSPRVAGGRLSYEQYF,TGTGCCAGCAGTCCCCGGGTAGCGGGGGGGCGGCTCTCCTACGAGCAGTACTTC
15,TRBV6-2/TRBV6-3,NA,TRBJ2-7,NA,CASTPRGTSSYEQYF,TGTGCCAGCACCCCGAGGGGGACGAGCTCCTACGAGCAGTACTTC
18,TRBV2,NA,TRBJ2-7,NA,CASSEFPPMTGLIYEQYF,TGTGCCAGCAGTGAATTCCCTCCTATGACAGGACTTATCTACGAGCAGTACTTC
13,TRBV14,NA,TRBJ1-1,NA,CASSRIPGTEAFF,TGTGCCAGCAGCCGTATCCCAGGGACTGAAGCTTTCTTT
17,TRBV20-1,TRBD1,TRBJ2-2,NA,CSASYLGTGFGTGELFF,TGCAGTGCTAGTTACCTCGGGACAGGGTTTGGCACCGGGGAGCTGTTTTTT
13,TRBV13,NA,TRBJ2-7,NA,CASSSLGAYEQYF,TGTGCCAGCAGCTCCCTAGGGGCCTACGAGCAGTACTTC
12,TRBV5-6,NA,TRBJ1-1,NA,CASSWGGTEAFF,TGTGCCAGCAGCTGGGGGGGCACTGAAGCTTTCTTT
13,TRBV19,NA,TRBJ2-7,NA,CASSIGSSYEQYF,TGTGCCAGTAGTATCGGTTCATCCTACGAGCAGTACTTC
16,TRBV4-1,NA,TRBJ2-1,NA,CASSQVRVGRDNEQFF,TGCGCCAGCAGCCAGGTCAGGGTTGGGCGAGACAATGAGCAGTTCTTC
14,TRBV21-1,NA,TRBJ2-5,NA,CASSKEDGKETQYF,TGTGCCAGCAGCAAAGAGGACGGGAAAGAGACCCAGTACTTC
16,TRBV9,NA,TRBJ2-2,NA,CASSVAVRRGTGELFF,TGTGCCAGCAGCGTAGCGGTCCGGAGAGGCACCGGGGAGCTGTTTTTT
15,TRBV5-1,TRBD1,TRBJ1-2,few,CASSFSGTGGSGYTF,TGCGCCAGCAGCTTCTCCGGGACAGGGGGCTCTGGCTACACCTTC
17,TRBV4-2,TRBD2,TRBJ2-1,NA,CASSHYTSGGRRNEQFF,TGTGCCAGCAGCCATTATACCAGCGGGGGCAGGAGGAATGAGCAGTTCTTC
17,TRBV24-1,TRBD1,TRBJ2-2,NA,CATSDSDRARNTGELFF,TGTGCCACCAGTGATTCGGACAGGGCGAGAAACACCGGGGAGCTGTTTTTT
13,TRBV5-5,NA,TRBJ2-7,NA,CASSLSGTYEQYF,TGTGCCAGCAGCTTGTCAGGTACCTACGAGCAGTACTTC
16,TRBV19,NA,TRBJ1-4,NA,CASSEQVISTNEKLFF,TGTGCCAGTAGTGAACAGGTGATCTCAACTAATGAAAAACTGTTTTTT
15,TRBV6-1,NA,TRBJ2-4,once,CASSEQSLAKNIQYF,TGTGCCAGCAGTGAACAATCATTAGCCAAAAACATTCAGTACTTC
13,TRBV18,NA,TRBJ2-5,NA,CASPGSILETQYF,TGTGCCAGCCCGGGGAGCATTTTGGAGACCCAGTACTTC
17,TRBV7-2,TRBD2,TRBJ2-3,NA,CASSPPGLAGGDNTQYF,TGTGCCAGCAGCCCCCCCGGACTAGCGGGGGGCGATAATACGCAGTATTTT
15,TRBV3-1/TRBV3-2,NA,TRBJ1-1,NA,CASSPPWSLNTEAFF,TGTGCCAGCAGCCCGCCTTGGAGCTTAAACACTGAAGCTTTCTTT
17,TRBV10-1,TRBD1,TRBJ1-3,NA,CANPPGQGFYLRNTIYF,TGCGCCAACCCGCCGGGACAGGGCTTTTATTTGAGAAACACCATATATTTT
14,TRBV29-1,TRBD1,TRBJ1-2,NA,CSVEVRGRGAGYTF,TGCAGCGTTGAAGTTAGGGGGCGGGGAGCTGGCTACACCTTC
15,TRBV11-2,NA,TRBJ2-5,NA,CASSLGPGEQETQYF,TGTGCCAGCAGCCTGGGCCCGGGAGAACAAGAGACCCAGTACTTC
13,TRBV5-1,NA,TRBJ2-7,NA,CASSLAQGYEQYF,TGCGCCAGCAGCTTGGCCCAGGGCTACGAGCAGTACTTC
13,TRBV11-1,TRBD1,TRBJ2-5,NA,CASSPNRGETQYF,TGTGCCAGCAGCCCCAACAGGGGTGAGACCCAGTACTTC
18,TRBV5-1,TRBD2,TRBJ2-6,NA,CASSFLAGAQSGANVLTF,TGCGCCAGCAGCTTCCTAGCGGGGGCCCAATCTGGGGCCAACGTCCTGACTTTC
13,TRBV2,NA,TRBJ1-5,once,CASRTSLNQPQHF,TGTGCCAGCCGGACATCCCTCAATCAGCCCCAGCATTTT
13,TRBV29-1,TRBD1,TRBJ1-1,NA,CSASGQGRSEAFF,TGCAGCGCCTCGGGACAGGGGCGGTCTGAAGCTTTCTTT
16,TRBV6-1,NA,TRBJ1-3,NA,CASSEALQGAGNTIYF,TGTGCCAGCAGTGAAGCGTTGCAGGGTGCTGGAAACACCATATATTTT
16,TRBV3-1/TRBV3-2,TRBD1,TRBJ1-2,NA,CASSRQGGPISNGYTF,TGTGCCAGCAGCCGTCAGGGGGGCCCAATATCTAATGGCTACACCTTC
15,TRBV5-4,NA,TRBJ1-6,NA,CASSFEAGGGSPLHF,TGTGCCAGCAGCTTTGAAGCTGGGGGGGGTTCACCCCTCCACTTT
15,TRBV6-2/TRBV6-3,NA,TRBJ2-3,NA,CASSYSRTSTDTQYF,TGTGCCAGCAGTTACTCGAGAACTAGCACAGATACGCAGTATTTT
12,TRBV21-1,NA,TRBJ1-2,NA,CASRGQGNGYTF,TGTGCCAGCAGGGGACAGGGAAACGGCTACACCTTC
13,TRBV25-1,TRBD2,TRBJ2-3,NA,CASSEASGDTQYF,TGTGCCAGCAGTGAAGCTAGCGGAGATACGCAGTATTTT
14,TRBV7-9,TRBD1,TRBJ1-2,NA,CASSVGQGGYGYTF,TGTGCCAGCAGCGTTGGACAGGGCGGCTATGGCTACACCTTC
14,TRBV5-6,NA,TRBJ2-7,NA,CASSFGTGVGEQYF,TGTGCCAGCAGCTTCGGGACTGGGGTGGGGGAGCAGTACTTC
15,TRBV3-1/TRBV3-2,TRBD2,TRBJ2-7,once,CASSGGTSISYEQYF,TGTGCCAGCAGCGGCGGGACTAGCATTTCCTACGAGCAGTACTTC
14,TRBV10-3,NA,TRBJ1-2,NA,CAISERSAGEGYTF,TGTGCCATCAGTGAGAGGTCAGCCGGGGAGGGCTACACCTTC